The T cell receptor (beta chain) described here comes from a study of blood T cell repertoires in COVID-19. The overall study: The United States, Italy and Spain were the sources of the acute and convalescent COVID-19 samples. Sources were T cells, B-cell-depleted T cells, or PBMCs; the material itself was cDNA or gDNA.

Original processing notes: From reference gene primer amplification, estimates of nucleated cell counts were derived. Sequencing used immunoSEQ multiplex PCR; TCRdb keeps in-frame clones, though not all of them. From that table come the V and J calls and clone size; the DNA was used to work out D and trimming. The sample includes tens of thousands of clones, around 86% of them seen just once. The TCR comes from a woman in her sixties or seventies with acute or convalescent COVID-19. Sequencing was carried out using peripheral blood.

CDR3: CASSQRVWGGYEQYF. DNA of the CDR3: TGTGCCAGCAGCCAAAGGGTTTGGGGGGGCTACGAGCAGTACTTC. This chain links TRBV13 with TRBJ2-7, with 7 positions matching TRBD2. After removal of 5 bases from V and 3 bases from J, the junction contained 10 bases not matched to a gene. The CDR3 has 15 amino acids. Germline loops: CDR1 PRHDT, CDR2 FYEKMQ (reference sequence). Complete variable domain (other parts from reference TRBV13 and TRBJ2-7): AAGVIQSPRHLIKEKRETATLKCYPIPRHDTVYWYQQGPGQDPQFLISFYEKMQSDKGSIPDRFSAQQFSDYHSELNMSSLELGDSALYFCASSQRVWGGYEQYFGPGTRLTVT.